The rows below give T cell receptor beta chains drawn from one sample of a study of T-cell memory formation after mild COVID-19. TCRdb used MiXCR to reprocess the 5' RACE reads, holding one entry per CDR3 protein. This table has approximately 100,000 distinct CDR3 sequences, 9.5% to 15% appearing once. Sequenced input: PBMCs or a T cell subset sorted from them (not recorded which). These receptors came from an adult woman who had mild COVID-19 (a few samples of this study predate the infection). Cell type and time point are not known. Each CDR3 is given with its conserved first and last residue. A D gene is named only where the DNA matches it firmly. Only part of the rows carry a size: once, few, many, or a class if the clone is expanded.

j_gene: TRBJ2-3; len: 15; d_gene: TRBD2; v_gene: TRBV5-1; abundance: many; CDR3aa: CASSTGLDRTDTQYF; CDR3nt: TGCGCCAGCAGCACCGGACTAGATCGGACAGATACGCAGTATTTT
j_gene: TRBJ1-5; len: 16; d_gene: TRBD1; v_gene: TRBV4-2; abundance: few; CDR3aa: CASSQDPGQGLGPQHF; CDR3nt: TGTGCCAGCAGCCAAGACCCGGGACAGGGCCTTGGGCCCCAGCATTTT
j_gene: TRBJ2-3; len: 15; d_gene: -; v_gene: TRBV4-3; abundance: -; CDR3aa: CASSQDLPSTDTQYF; CDR3nt: TGCGCCAGCAGCCAAGATCTCCCCAGCACAGATACGCAGTATTTT
j_gene: TRBJ2-7; len: 16; d_gene: TRBD2; v_gene: TRBV6-5; abundance: -; CDR3aa: CASSYGLGVSGTEQYF; CDR3nt: TGTGCCAGCAGTTACGGATTAGGGGTTAGCGGGACCGAGCAGTACTTC
j_gene: TRBJ2-1; len: 15; d_gene: -; v_gene: TRBV5-6; abundance: -; CDR3aa: CASSLGGGSRGEQFF; CDR3nt: TGTGCCAGCAGCTTGGGGGGAGGTTCGAGAGGTGAGCAGTTCTTC
j_gene: TRBJ2-7; len: 18; d_gene: TRBD2; v_gene: TRBV6-5; abundance: many; CDR3aa: CASTNPSGTSGRLGEQYF; CDR3nt: TGTGCCAGCACCAACCCCTCTGGGACTAGCGGGAGATTGGGCGAGCAGTACTTC
j_gene: TRBJ2-3; len: 16; d_gene: -; v_gene: TRBV20-1; abundance: few; CDR3aa: CSARVLSWGRTDTQYF; CDR3nt: TGCAGTGCTAGAGTTCTCTCTTGGGGAAGGACAGATACGCAGTATTTT
j_gene: TRBJ2-3; len: 12; d_gene: -; v_gene: TRBV5-6; abundance: few; CDR3aa: CASSSLDRTQYF; CDR3nt: TGTGCCAGCAGCTCGCTAGACCGTACGCAGTATTTT
j_gene: TRBJ2-3; len: 17; d_gene: TRBD2; v_gene: TRBV4-1; abundance: few; CDR3aa: CASSQGRSGGVLDTQYF; CDR3nt: TGCGCCAGCAGCCAAGGAAGGAGCGGGGGGGTTCTAGATACGCAGTATTTT
j_gene: TRBJ2-7; len: 13; d_gene: -; v_gene: TRBV27; abundance: many; CDR3aa: CASSLSRGYEQYF; CDR3nt: TGTGCCAGCAGTTTATCGCGGGGCTACGAGCAGTACTTC
j_gene: TRBJ2-3; len: 14; d_gene: -; v_gene: TRBV7-8; abundance: many; CDR3aa: CASSLEAQPDTQYF; CDR3nt: TGTGCCAGCAGCTTAGAAGCCCAACCAGATACGCAGTATTTT
j_gene: TRBJ2-2; len: 15; d_gene: TRBD2; v_gene: TRBV9; abundance: -; CDR3aa: CASSPGTSSSGELFF; CDR3nt: TGTGCCAGCAGCCCAGGGACTAGTAGCTCCGGGGAGCTGTTTTTT
j_gene: TRBJ1-5; len: 14; d_gene: -; v_gene: TRBV4-1; abundance: -; CDR3aa: CASSQEGVNQPQHF; CDR3nt: TGCGCCAGCAGCCAGGAGGGGGTGAATCAGCCCCAGCATTTT
j_gene: TRBJ2-1; len: 12; d_gene: -; v_gene: TRBV29-1; abundance: -; CDR3aa: CSVEDSYNEQFF; CDR3nt: TGCAGCGTAGAAGACTCCTACAATGAGCAGTTCTTC
j_gene: TRBJ1-1; len: 16; d_gene: TRBD1; v_gene: TRBV4-2; abundance: few; CDR3aa: CASSHRETGGNTEAFF; CDR3nt: TGTGCCAGCAGCCACCGTGAGACAGGGGGGAACACTGAAGCTTTCTTT
j_gene: TRBJ2-7; len: 16; d_gene: TRBD1; v_gene: TRBV5-1; abundance: few; CDR3aa: CASSPGKGQGPYEQYF; CDR3nt: TGCGCCAGCAGCCCAGGCAAGGGACAGGGACCCTACGAGCAGTACTTC
j_gene: TRBJ2-7; len: 15; d_gene: -; v_gene: TRBV2; abundance: -; CDR3aa: CASSVSGVGSYEQYF; CDR3nt: TGTGCCAGCAGTGTGTCAGGGGTAGGTTCCTACGAGCAGTACTTC
j_gene: TRBJ2-7; len: 15; d_gene: -; v_gene: TRBV7-8; abundance: -; CDR3aa: CASSLAGAARYEQYF; CDR3nt: TGTGCCAGCAGCTTAGCGGGAGCGGCCCGCTACGAGCAGTACTTC
j_gene: TRBJ2-7; len: 13; d_gene: -; v_gene: TRBV29-1; abundance: -; CDR3aa: CSVINRASYEQYF; CDR3nt: TGCAGCGTCATCAACAGGGCCTCCTACGAGCAGTACTTC